A selection of T cell receptor beta chains follows, all from one sample in a study of blood T cell repertoires in COVID-19. Repertoires were generated with immunoSEQ multiplex PCR, while TCRdb's copy carries only in-frame clones and drops some. The sample has 250,000 to 350,000 clones, 65% to 85% seen once. Sequencing was performed on peripheral blood. Every receptor here comes from a human donor with COVID-19, enrolled during active disease. The donor label of this sample is uncertain. The CDR3 runs from the conserved cysteine through the conserved F or W. Fields, in order: J gene, V gene, CDR3 protein.

J gene: TRBJ2-1; V gene: TRBV27; CDR3 protein: CASSLGTSGQNEQFF
J gene: TRBJ1-1; V gene: TRBV3-1/TRBV3-2; CDR3 protein: CASSPGTGWGAEAFF
J gene: TRBJ1-2; V gene: TRBV24-1; CDR3 protein: CATSDGPGYGYTF
J gene: TRBJ2-5; V gene: TRBV19; CDR3 protein: CASSSRLAGGPGETQYF
J gene: TRBJ1-2; V gene: TRBV19; CDR3 protein: CASSIVGQGYGYTF
J gene: TRBJ2-7; V gene: TRBV7-8; CDR3 protein: CASSLLGTGYSAYEQYF
J gene: TRBJ2-1; V gene: TRBV18; CDR3 protein: CASSPKIVGNNEQFF
J gene: TRBJ2-7; V gene: TRBV7-2; CDR3 protein: CASSRDRGEQYF
J gene: TRBJ2-7; V gene: TRBV21-1; CDR3 protein: CASSKAGRGDYHYEQYF
J gene: TRBJ2-3; V gene: TRBV2; CDR3 protein: CASSEARTGPDTQYF
J gene: TRBJ1-1; V gene: TRBV10-1; CDR3 protein: CASSRSKGYTEAFF
J gene: TRBJ2-5; V gene: TRBV5-4; CDR3 protein: CASRIAGLETQYF
J gene: TRBJ2-5; V gene: TRBV12-3/TRBV12-4; CDR3 protein: CASSHGGEGTQYF
J gene: TRBJ2-5; V gene: TRBV2; CDR3 protein: CASSGQPQETQYF
J gene: TRBJ1-4; V gene: TRBV4-3; CDR3 protein: CASSQLTGEKLFF
J gene: TRBJ2-7; V gene: TRBV19; CDR3 protein: CASSIVADRALEQYF
J gene: TRBJ1-6; V gene: TRBV6-5; CDR3 protein: CASSTQGNSPLHF
J gene: TRBJ1-4; V gene: TRBV6-5; CDR3 protein: CASSRTDSGGEKLFF
J gene: TRBJ1-6; V gene: TRBV7-3; CDR3 protein: CASSLPRDRGEGDYNSPLHF
J gene: TRBJ1-1; V gene: TRBV30; CDR3 protein: CAWSRVTGQGRVMNTEAFF
J gene: TRBJ2-5; V gene: TRBV6-5; CDR3 protein: CASSYGYARGQETQYF
J gene: TRBJ1-2; V gene: TRBV28; CDR3 protein: CASSRQGVMLYGYTF
J gene: TRBJ2-1; V gene: TRBV6-5; CDR3 protein: CASSLTSGAYNEQFF
J gene: TRBJ2-5; V gene: TRBV5-4; CDR3 protein: CASSLNSLQTQYF
J gene: TRBJ2-5; V gene: TRBV15; CDR3 protein: CATSRGPRGGETQYF
J gene: TRBJ2-2; V gene: TRBV10-1; CDR3 protein: CASTARVGTGELFF
J gene: TRBJ1-5; V gene: TRBV27; CDR3 protein: CASGPQGINQPQHF
J gene: TRBJ1-2; V gene: TRBV9; CDR3 protein: CASSVDPGLYYGYTF
J gene: TRBJ2-2; V gene: TRBV6-2/TRBV6-3; CDR3 protein: CASSFGLAGGTGELFF
J gene: TRBJ1-6; V gene: TRBV7-8; CDR3 protein: CASSLAGGRSPLHF
J gene: TRBJ1-1; V gene: TRBV5-6; CDR3 protein: CASSLRRATEAFF
J gene: TRBJ2-7; V gene: TRBV29-1; CDR3 protein: CSATPPVGHTYEQYF
J gene: TRBJ1-2; V gene: TRBV29-1; CDR3 protein: CSGGTGGTRYTF
J gene: TRBJ2-1; V gene: TRBV28; CDR3 protein: CASSLNRRGSYNEQFF
J gene: TRBJ1-4; V gene: TRBV21-1; CDR3 protein: CASSSSLGQLNEKLFF
J gene: TRBJ1-4; V gene: TRBV28; CDR3 protein: CASSTRIQGGEKLFF
J gene: TRBJ2-1; V gene: TRBV6-4; CDR3 protein: CASSPRTSVNWDNEQFF
J gene: TRBJ2-5; V gene: TRBV11-2; CDR3 protein: CASSLAGLAGEETQYF
J gene: TRBJ2-7; V gene: TRBV19; CDR3 protein: CASSIDADEQYF
J gene: TRBJ1-2; V gene: TRBV28; CDR3 protein: CASSLSVALYGYTF
J gene: TRBJ2-2; V gene: TRBV3-1/TRBV3-2; CDR3 protein: CASSQTAGVTGELFF
J gene: TRBJ2-4; V gene: TRBV19; CDR3 protein: CASSTGSGTNIQYF
J gene: TRBJ2-2; V gene: TRBV14; CDR3 protein: CASSQRGPGPGELFF
J gene: TRBJ2-7; V gene: TRBV12-3/TRBV12-4; CDR3 protein: CATTTGVTYEQYF
J gene: TRBJ2-2; V gene: TRBV28; CDR3 protein: CASSFGRAGGPITGELFF
J gene: TRBJ2-5; V gene: TRBV9; CDR3 protein: CASSVGTSGSHQETQYF
J gene: TRBJ1-4; V gene: TRBV5-1; CDR3 protein: CASSPGQSNEKLFF
J gene: TRBJ2-7; V gene: TRBV3-1/TRBV3-2; CDR3 protein: CASSQDRTTLYEQYF
J gene: TRBJ2-1; V gene: TRBV15; CDR3 protein: CATSRARLALTYNEQFF
J gene: TRBJ2-1; V gene: TRBV20-1; CDR3 protein: CSASLAAGSEQFF
J gene: TRBJ2-1; V gene: TRBV2; CDR3 protein: CASSAPSAPRDNEQFF
J gene: TRBJ1-2; V gene: TRBV5-4; CDR3 protein: CASSPTGVANYGYTF
J gene: TRBJ1-1; V gene: TRBV25-1; CDR3 protein: CASSDAGLNTEAFF
J gene: TRBJ2-1; V gene: TRBV6-2/TRBV6-3; CDR3 protein: CASSSSGTSRKQFF
J gene: TRBJ1-1; V gene: TRBV6-5; CDR3 protein: CASKRDRDLNTEAFF
J gene: TRBJ1-6; V gene: TRBV11-2; CDR3 protein: CASSLDRLSPLHF
J gene: TRBJ1-1; V gene: TRBV9; CDR3 protein: CASSATGTGGRRAFF